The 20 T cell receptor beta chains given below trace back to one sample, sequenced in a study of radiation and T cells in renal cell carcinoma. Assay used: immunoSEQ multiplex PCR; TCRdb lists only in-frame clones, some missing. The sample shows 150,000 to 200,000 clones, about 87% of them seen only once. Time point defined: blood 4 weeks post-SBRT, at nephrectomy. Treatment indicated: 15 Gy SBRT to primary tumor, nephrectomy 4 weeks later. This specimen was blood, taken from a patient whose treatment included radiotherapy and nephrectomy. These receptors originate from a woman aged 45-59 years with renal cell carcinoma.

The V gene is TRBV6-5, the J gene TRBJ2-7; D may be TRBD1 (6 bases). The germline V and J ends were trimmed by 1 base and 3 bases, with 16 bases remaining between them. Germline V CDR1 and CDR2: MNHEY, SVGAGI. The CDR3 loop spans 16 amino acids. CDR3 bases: TGTGCCAGCAGTTACTTGGTGACAGGAATTTACTACGAGCAGTACTTC. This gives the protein CASSYLVTGIYYEQYF.

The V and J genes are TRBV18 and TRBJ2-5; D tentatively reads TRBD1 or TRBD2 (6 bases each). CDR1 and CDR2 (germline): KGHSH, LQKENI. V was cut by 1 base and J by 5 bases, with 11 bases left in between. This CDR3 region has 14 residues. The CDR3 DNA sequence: TGTGCCAGCTCACCACAACTAGGGGGGGAGACCCAGTACTTC. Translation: CASSPQLGGETQYF.

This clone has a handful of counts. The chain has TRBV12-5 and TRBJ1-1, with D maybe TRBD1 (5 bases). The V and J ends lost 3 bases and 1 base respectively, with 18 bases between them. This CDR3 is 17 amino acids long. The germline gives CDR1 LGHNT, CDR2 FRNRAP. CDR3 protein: CASGFLQGAGRNTEAFF. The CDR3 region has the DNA TGTGCTAGTGGTTTCCTTCAAGGCGCAGGGAGGAACACTGAAGCTTTCTTT.

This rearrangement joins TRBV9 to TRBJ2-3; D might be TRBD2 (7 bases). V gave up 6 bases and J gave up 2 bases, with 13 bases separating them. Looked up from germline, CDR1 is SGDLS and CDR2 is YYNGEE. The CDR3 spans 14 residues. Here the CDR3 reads CASTRGRATDTQYF. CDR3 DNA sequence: TGTGCCAGCACGCGGGGGCGAGCCACAGATACGCAGTATTTT. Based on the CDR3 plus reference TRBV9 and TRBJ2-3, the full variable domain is DSGVTQTPKHLITATGQRVTLRCSPRSGDLSVYWYQQSLDQGLQFLIQYYNGEERAKGNILERFSAQQFPDLHSELNLSSLELGDSALYFCASTRGRATDTQYFGPGTRLTVL.

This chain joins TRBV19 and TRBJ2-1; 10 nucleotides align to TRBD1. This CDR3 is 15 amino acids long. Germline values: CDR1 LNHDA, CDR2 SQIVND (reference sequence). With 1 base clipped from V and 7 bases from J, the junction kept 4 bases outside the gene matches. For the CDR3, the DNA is TGTGCCAGTAGTATAGGAGGGGACAGGGGTAATGAGCAGTTCTTC. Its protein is CASSIGGDRGNEQFF.

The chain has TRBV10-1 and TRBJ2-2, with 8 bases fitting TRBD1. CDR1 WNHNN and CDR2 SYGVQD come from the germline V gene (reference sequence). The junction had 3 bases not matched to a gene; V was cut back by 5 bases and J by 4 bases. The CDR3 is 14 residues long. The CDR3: CASSRDRITGELFF. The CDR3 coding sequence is TGCGCCAGCAGTCGGGACAGGATCACCGGGGAGCTGTTTTTT.

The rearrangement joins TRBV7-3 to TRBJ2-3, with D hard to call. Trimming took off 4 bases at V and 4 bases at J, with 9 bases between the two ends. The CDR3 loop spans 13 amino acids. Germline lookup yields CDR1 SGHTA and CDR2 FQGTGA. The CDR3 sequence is CASSSGVADTQYF. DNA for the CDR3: TGTGCCAGCAGCTCTGGGGTCGCAGATACGCAGTATTTT.

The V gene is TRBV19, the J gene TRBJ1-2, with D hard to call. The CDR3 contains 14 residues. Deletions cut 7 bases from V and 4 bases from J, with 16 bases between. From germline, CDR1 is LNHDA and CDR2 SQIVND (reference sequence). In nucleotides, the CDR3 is TGTGCCAGTATCCAATCTCGGGGAGGCTATGGCTACACCTTC. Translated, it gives CASIQSRGGYGYTF.

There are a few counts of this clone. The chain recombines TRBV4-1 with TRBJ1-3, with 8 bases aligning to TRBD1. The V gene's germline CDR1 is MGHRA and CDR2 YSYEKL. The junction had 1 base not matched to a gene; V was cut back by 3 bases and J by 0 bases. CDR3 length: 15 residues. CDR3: CASSQDRASGNTIYF. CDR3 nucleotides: TGCGCCAGCAGCCAGGACAGGGCCTCTGGAAACACCATATATTTT.

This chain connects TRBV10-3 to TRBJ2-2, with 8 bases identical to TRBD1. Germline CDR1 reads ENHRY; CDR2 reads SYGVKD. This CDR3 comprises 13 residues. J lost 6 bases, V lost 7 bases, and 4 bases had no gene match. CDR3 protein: CAINQGAAGELFF. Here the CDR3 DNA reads TGTGCCATCAACCAGGGGGCGGCCGGGGAGCTGTTTTTT.

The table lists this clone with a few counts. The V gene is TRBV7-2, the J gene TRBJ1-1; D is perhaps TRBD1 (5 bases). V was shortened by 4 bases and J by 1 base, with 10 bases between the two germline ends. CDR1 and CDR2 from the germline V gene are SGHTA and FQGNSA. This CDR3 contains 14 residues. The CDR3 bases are TGTGCCAGCAGCTCGGGGGGACGGAACACTGAAGCTTTCTTT. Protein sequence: CASSSGGRNTEAFF.

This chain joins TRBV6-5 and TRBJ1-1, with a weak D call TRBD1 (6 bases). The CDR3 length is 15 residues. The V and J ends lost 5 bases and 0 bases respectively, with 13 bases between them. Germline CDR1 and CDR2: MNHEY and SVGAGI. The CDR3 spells CASSRARGLNTEAFF. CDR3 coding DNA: TGTGCCAGCAGTCGAGCCAGGGGCCTGAACACTGAAGCTTTCTTT.

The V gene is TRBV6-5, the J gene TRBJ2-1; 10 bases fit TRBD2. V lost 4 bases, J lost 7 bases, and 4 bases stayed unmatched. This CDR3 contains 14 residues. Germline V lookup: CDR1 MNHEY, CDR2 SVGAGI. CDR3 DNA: TGTGCCAGCAGTTCCAATAGCGGGGGGAATGAGCAGTTCTTC. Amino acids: CASSSNSGGNEQFF.

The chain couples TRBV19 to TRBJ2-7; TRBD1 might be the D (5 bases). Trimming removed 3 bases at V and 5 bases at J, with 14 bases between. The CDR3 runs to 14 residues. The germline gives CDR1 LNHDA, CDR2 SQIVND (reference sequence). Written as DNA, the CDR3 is TGTGCCAGTAGTATGGTAGGGGCCGTCGACGAGCAGTACTTC. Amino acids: CASSMVGAVDEQYF.

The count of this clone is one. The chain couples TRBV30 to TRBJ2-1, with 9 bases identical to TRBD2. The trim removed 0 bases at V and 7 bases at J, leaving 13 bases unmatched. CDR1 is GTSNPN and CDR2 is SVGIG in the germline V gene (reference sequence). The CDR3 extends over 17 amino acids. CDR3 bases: TGTGCCTGGAGTGTACCCATTAGGGCGGGGGGGTATAATGAGCAGTTCTTC. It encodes CAWSVPIRAGGYNEQFF.

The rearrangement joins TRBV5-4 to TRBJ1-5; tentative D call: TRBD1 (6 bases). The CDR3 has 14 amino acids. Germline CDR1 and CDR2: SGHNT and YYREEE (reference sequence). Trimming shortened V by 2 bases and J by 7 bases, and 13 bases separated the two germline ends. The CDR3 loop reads CASSFQGREQPQHF. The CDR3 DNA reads TGTGCCAGCAGCTTTCAGGGGAGGGAACAGCCCCAGCATTTT. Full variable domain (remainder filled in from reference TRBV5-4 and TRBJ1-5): ETGVTQSPTHLIKTRGQQVTLRCSSQSGHNTVSWYQQALGQGPQFIFQYYREEENGRGNFPPRFSGLQFPNYSSELNVNALELDDSALYLCASSFQGREQPQHFGDGTRLSIL.

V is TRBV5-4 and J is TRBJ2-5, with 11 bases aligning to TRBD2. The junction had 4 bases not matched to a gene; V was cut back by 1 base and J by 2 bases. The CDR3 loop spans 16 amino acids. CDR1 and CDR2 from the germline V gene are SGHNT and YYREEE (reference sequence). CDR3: CASSLPPSGGQETQYF. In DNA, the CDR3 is TGTGCCAGCAGCTTGCCCCCTAGCGGGGGGCAAGAGACCCAGTACTTC.

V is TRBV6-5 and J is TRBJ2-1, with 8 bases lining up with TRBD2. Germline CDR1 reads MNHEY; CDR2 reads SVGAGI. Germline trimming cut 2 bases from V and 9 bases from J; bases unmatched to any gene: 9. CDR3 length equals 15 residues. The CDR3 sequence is CASSYAPGLESEQFF. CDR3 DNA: TGTGCCAGCAGTTACGCTCCGGGACTAGAGAGTGAGCAGTTCTTC.

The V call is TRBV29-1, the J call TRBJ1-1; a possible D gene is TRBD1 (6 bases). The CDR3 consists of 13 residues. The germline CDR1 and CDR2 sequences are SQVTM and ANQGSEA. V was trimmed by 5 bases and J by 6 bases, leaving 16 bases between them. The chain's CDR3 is CSVQGGGDSEAFF. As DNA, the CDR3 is TGCAGCGTTCAAGGGGGTGGGGACTCTGAAGCTTTCTTT. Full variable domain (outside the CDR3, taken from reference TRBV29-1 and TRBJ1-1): SAVISQKPSRDICQRGTSLTIQCQVDSQVTMMFWYRQQPGQSLTLIATANQGSEATYESGFVIDKFPISRPNLTFSTLTVSNMSPEDSSIYLCSVQGGGDSEAFFGQGTRLTVV.

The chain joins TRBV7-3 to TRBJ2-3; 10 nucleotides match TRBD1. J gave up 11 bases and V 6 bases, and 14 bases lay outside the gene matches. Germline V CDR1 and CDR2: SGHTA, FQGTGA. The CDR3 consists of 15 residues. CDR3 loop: CASSSGTGERRGQYF. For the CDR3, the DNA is TGTGCCAGCAGTTCCGGGACAGGGGAGAGAAGGGGGCAGTATTTT. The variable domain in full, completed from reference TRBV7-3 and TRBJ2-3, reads GAGVSQTPSNKVTEKGKYVELRCDPISGHTALYWYRQSLGQGPEFLIYFQGTGAADDSGLPNDRFFAVRPEGSVSTLKIQRTERGDSAVYLCASSSGTGERRGQYFGPGTRLTVL.